This TCR beta chain came from a study of cytomegalovirus exposure and HLA in healthy donors. The sample holds a few counts of this clone. The V gene's germline CDR1 is MGHRA and CDR2 YSYEKL. The CDR3 is 16 amino acids. Losses at the gene ends were 1 base for V and 1 base for J; bases not matched to a gene: 4. PCR employed 60 Vbeta and 13 Jbeta primers. Sequencing was performed with immunoSEQ multiplex PCR; in TCRdb, only in-frame clones are kept and a portion is missing. Here the sample spans 100,000 to 140,000 clones, approximately 73% being singletons. The sample was PBMCs. This TCR was sampled from a man aged 25 to 45 in good health and CMV-seronegative. The rearrangement uses TRBV4-1 and TRBJ2-7; 10 bases align to TRBD2. The CDR3 DNA follows: TGCGCCAGCAGCCAAGCTCTAGCGGGAGCATCCTACGAGCAGTACTTC. The encoded protein is CASSQALAGASYEQYF.